This T cell receptor (beta chain) was obtained from a study of blood T cell repertoires in COVID-19. Study information: PBMCs, B-cell-depleted T cells, or T cells were the source of the cDNA or gDNA that made up the material.

The CDR3 extends over 16 amino acids. Germline CDR1 reads SGHVS; CDR2 reads FQNEAQ. V dropped 3 bases and J dropped 1 base, with 13 bases sitting between them. In the original processing: Amplification of reference gene primers was used by the study to estimate nucleated cell counts. Clones were read by immunoSEQ multiplex PCR, and TCRdb kept only the in-frame ones, dropping some. For V, J and clone size, that table is used; D and trimming come from the DNA. The repertoire holds around 80,000 clones, with roughly 80% as singletons. The sequenced sample was peripheral blood. The source of this sequence is a human donor in a cohort sampled during active COVID-19. This chain links TRBV7-8 with TRBJ2-4; D is perhaps TRBD2 (5 bases). The CDR3 loop is CASSFSAALAKNIQYF. CDR3 sequence (DNA): TGTGCCAGCAGCTTTAGCGCCGCCTTGGCCAAAAACATTCAGTACTTC.